The present TCR beta chain was sequenced within a study of shared clonotypes between healthy human individuals. Regarding the study as a whole: Clonotype sharing levels among donors were expected to vary with sequencing depth.

Naive CD8 cells, CD45RO-negative and positively selected for CCR7, excluded terminally differentiated effector memory CD45RA+ cells. None of the donors, who were healthy HIV-negative adults, had recently had acute infections or vaccinations. Every subset's genomic DNA went evenly onto several immunoSEQ plates. As handled by the study authors: ImmunoSEQ supplied junction-only sequences lacking quality scores, so filtering was different. TCRdb's table, derived via immunoSEQ multiplex PCR, lists solely in-frame clones and lacks some. V and J calls and clone size are those listed in that table; D and trimming were worked out from the DNA. The sample has 1.5 million to 2.5 million clones, 85% to 95% seen once. The germline CDR1 and CDR2 sequences are MNHEY and SMNVEV (reference sequence). This CDR3 region has 14 residues. V shed 5 bases, J shed 6 bases, and the junction held 6 bases outside the gene matches.

For this clone: As yet, its antigen is unknown.

The chain recombines TRBV27 with TRBJ2-1, with 8 bases identical to TRBD1. The source is a young man in good health. Sequenced input: naive CD8+ T cells sorted from blood. The CDR3 nucleotides read TGTGCCAGCAGTCTAGGACAGGGTTTCAATGAGCAGTTCTTC. Translating it yields CASSLGQGFNEQFF.